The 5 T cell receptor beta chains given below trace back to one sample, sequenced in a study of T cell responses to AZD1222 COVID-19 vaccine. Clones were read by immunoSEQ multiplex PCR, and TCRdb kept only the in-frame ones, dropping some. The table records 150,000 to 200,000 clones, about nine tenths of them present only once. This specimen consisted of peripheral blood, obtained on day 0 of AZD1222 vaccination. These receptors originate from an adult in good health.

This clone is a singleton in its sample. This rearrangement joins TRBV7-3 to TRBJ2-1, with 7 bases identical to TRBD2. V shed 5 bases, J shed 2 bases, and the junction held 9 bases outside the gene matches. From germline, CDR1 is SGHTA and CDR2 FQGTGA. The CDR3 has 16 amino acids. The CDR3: CASSLSGNPAYNEQFF. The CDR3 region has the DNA TGTGCCAGCAGCCTCAGCGGGAACCCTGCCTACAATGAGCAGTTCTTC.

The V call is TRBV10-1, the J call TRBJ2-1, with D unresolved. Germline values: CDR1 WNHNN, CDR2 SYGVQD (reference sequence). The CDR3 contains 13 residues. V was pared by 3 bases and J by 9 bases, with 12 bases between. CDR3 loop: CASSDSVGSEQFF. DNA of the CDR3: TGCGCCAGCAGTGACTCCGTGGGTAGTGAGCAGTTCTTC.

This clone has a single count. The chain's CDR3 is CASTQYKLNIQYF. In DNA, the CDR3 is TGTGCCAGCACCCAATACAAGCTAAACATTCAGTACTTC. The chain combines TRBV7-3 with TRBJ2-4; D unresolved. CDR3 length: 13 amino acids. Germline V gives CDR1 SGHTA, CDR2 FQGTGA. The ends were cut back, 7 bases at V and 6 bases at J, with 13 bases in the middle.

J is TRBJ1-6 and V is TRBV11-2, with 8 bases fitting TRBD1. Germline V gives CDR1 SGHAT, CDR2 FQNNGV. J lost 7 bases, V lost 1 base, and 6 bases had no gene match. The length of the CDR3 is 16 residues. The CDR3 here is CASSLVSTGVNSPLHF. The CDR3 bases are TGTGCCAGCAGCTTAGTATCGACAGGGGTGAATTCACCCCTCCACTTT. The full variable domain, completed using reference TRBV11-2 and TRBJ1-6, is EAGVAQSPRYKIIEKRQSVAFWCNPISGHATLYWYQQILGQGPKLLIQFQNNGVVDDSQLPKDRFSAERLKGVDSTLKIQPAKLEDSAVYLCASSLVSTGVNSPLHFGNGTRLTVT.

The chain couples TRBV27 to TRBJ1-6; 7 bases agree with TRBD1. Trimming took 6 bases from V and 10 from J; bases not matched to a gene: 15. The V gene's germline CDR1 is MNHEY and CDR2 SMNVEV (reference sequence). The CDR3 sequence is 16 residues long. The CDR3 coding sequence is TGTGCCAGCAGCCAGACCCTGACAGGGATGGACTCACCCCTCCACTTT. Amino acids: CASSQTLTGMDSPLHF.